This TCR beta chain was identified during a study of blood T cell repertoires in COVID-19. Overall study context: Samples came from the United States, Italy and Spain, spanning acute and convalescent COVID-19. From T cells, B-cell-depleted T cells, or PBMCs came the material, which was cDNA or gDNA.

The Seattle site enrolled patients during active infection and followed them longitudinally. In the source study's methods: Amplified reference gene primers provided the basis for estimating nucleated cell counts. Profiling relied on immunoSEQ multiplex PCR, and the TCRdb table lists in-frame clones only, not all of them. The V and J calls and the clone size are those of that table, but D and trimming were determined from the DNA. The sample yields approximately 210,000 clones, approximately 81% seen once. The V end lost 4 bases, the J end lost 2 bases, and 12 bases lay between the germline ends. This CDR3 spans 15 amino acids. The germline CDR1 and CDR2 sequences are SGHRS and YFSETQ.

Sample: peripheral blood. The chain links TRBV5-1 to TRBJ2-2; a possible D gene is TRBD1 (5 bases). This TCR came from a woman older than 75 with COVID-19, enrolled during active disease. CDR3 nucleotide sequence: TGCGCCAGCAGCGACATGACAGCAAACACCGGGGAGCTGTTTTTT. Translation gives CASSDMTANTGELFF.